This is a list of T cell receptor beta chains from one sample in a study of T cell responses to AZD1222 COVID-19 vaccine. Using immunoSEQ multiplex PCR, the repertoire was profiled, and TCRdb retains in-frame clones only, with some absent. The sample holds some 140,000 clones, about 87% seen once. Here the sequenced sample was peripheral blood, taken on day 0 of AZD1222 vaccination. These receptors originate from an adult in good health. CDR3s include the opening cysteine and the closing phenylalanine or tryptophan. A D gene is named only where the DNA matches it firmly. Expanded clones are given a class, and other clones once, few, many or no size at all.

J gene,clone size,D gene,V gene,CDR3 DNA,CDR3 protein
TRBJ2-3,-,-,TRBV11-3,TGTGCCAGCAGCTCCCGAGGGCCAGGCACAGATACGCAGTATTTT,CASSSRGPGTDTQYF
TRBJ1-3,-,-,TRBV14,TGTGCCAGCAGCCAAAGGGGGACCGGAAACACCATATATTTT,CASSQRGTGNTIYF
TRBJ2-5,-,-,TRBV4-1,TGCGCCAGTAAGGAGGTTGGGGAGAAAGAGACCCAGTACTTC,CASKEVGEKETQYF
TRBJ1-5,-,-,TRBV5-4,TGTGCCAGCAGCTCGGACGGGGATCAGCCCCAGCATTTT,CASSSDGDQPQHF
TRBJ1-5,-,-,TRBV28,TGTGCCAGCTCATATAGCAATCAGCCCCAGCATTTT,CASSYSNQPQHF
TRBJ2-1,-,-,TRBV7-6,TGTGCCAGCAGCACCATACCCCCTGGCGTAGGCAATGAGCAGTTCTTC,CASSTIPPGVGNEQFF
TRBJ1-2,-,-,TRBV28,TGTGCCAGCAGTTATCCACCCCCGGTGGGTTGGCATGGCTACACCTTC,CASSYPPPVGWHGYTF
TRBJ1-5,few,TRBD1,TRBV19,TGTGCCAGTAGCCCACCGGGACAGCGTAATCAGCCCCAGCATTTT,CASSPPGQRNQPQHF
TRBJ2-7,-,-,TRBV27,TGTGCCAGCAGTTCGACGCCAACCTACGAGCAGTACTTC,CASSSTPTYEQYF
TRBJ2-2,-,TRBD1,TRBV28,TGTGCCAGCAGACAATTTTTGGGACAGGGTCCGCCCTTAAGCACCGGGGAGCTGTTTTTT,CASRQFLGQGPPLSTGELFF
TRBJ1-2,once,TRBD1,TRBV5-8,TGTGCCAGCAGCCGACAGGGGCTCCCCTATGGCTACACCTTC,CASSRQGLPYGYTF
TRBJ1-1,-,-,TRBV19,TGTGCCAGTAGTATAGTACAGATGATGAACACTGAAGCTTTCTTT,CASSIVQMMNTEAFF
TRBJ1-1,once,-,TRBV19,TGTGCCAGTACCAACCCTCGGGGGCGATCCTACACTGAAGCTTTCTTT,CASTNPRGRSYTEAFF
TRBJ2-6,-,-,TRBV6-5,-,CASSFWRGAGANVLTF
TRBJ2-2,-,TRBD1,TRBV9,TGTGCCAGCAGCCCGATGGACAGGGGAGGACCCACCGGGGAGCTGTTTTTT,CASSPMDRGGPTGELFF
TRBJ2-7,-,-,TRBV9,TGTGCCAGCCGGGGGACCTACGAGCAGTACTTC,CASRGTYEQYF
TRBJ1-2,-,-,TRBV28,TGTGCCACCCAAATCGTTCTGTATGGCTACACCTTC,CATQIVLYGYTF
TRBJ1-2,-,-,TRBV30,TGTGCCTGGAGGGCGGGCCCCGGCTATGGCTACACCTTC,CAWRAGPGYGYTF
TRBJ1-4,-,-,TRBV6-2/TRBV6-3,TGTGCCAGCAGCCCCACAGATAATGAAAAACTGTTTTTT,CASSPTDNEKLFF
TRBJ1-1,-,-,TRBV5-6,TGTGCCAGCAGCAGCAGGGGCGGACTTCATGAAGCTTTCTTT,CASSSRGGLHEAFF
TRBJ2-1,-,TRBD2,TRBV24-1,TGTGCCACCAGCCGGGGACTAGCCAATGAGCAGTTCTTC,CATSRGLANEQFF
TRBJ1-6,once,-,TRBV30,TGTGCCTGGAGATCGGTCGTCGGTTCACCCCTCCACTTT,CAWRSVVGSPLHF
TRBJ2-1,-,-,TRBV28,TGTGCCAGCAGTACCCTAGACAGGGAGGGGTCCAATGAGCAGTTCTTC,CASSTLDREGSNEQFF
TRBJ2-1,-,TRBD2,TRBV7-3,TGTGCCAGCAGCTTGGCTAGCGGGAGGGCCAGTATGGGTGAGCAGTTCTTC,CASSLASGRASMGEQFF
TRBJ1-6,-,TRBD1,TRBV28,TGTGCCAGCTTAACAGGGGTTTTTAATTCACCCCTCCACTTT,CASLTGVFNSPLHF
TRBJ1-2,-,-,TRBV25-1,TGTGCCAGCAGTCCGGCAGGGGAGTATGGCTACACCTTC,CASSPAGEYGYTF
TRBJ2-5,once,-,TRBV6-5,TGTGCCAGCATCCAGGGGAACAGAGAGACCCAGTACTTC,CASIQGNRETQYF
TRBJ1-2,-,-,TRBV29-1,TGCAGCGTTGAAGTCGTTAACTATGGCTACACCTTC,CSVEVVNYGYTF
TRBJ1-2,-,TRBD1,TRBV28,TGTGCCAGCAGTGGATCGGGACAGGCTGATGGCTACACCTTC,CASSGSGQADGYTF
TRBJ2-1,-,TRBD2,TRBV11-3,TGTGCCAGCAGCCCCCGGCGGGAGGGCCGCTACAATGAGCAGTTCTTC,CASSPRREGRYNEQFF
TRBJ2-2,-,TRBD2,TRBV6-5,TGTGCCAGCAGTCCGGGACTAGATTCCGGGGAGCTGTTTTTT,CASSPGLDSGELFF
TRBJ2-1,-,-,TRBV3-1/TRBV3-2,TGTGCCAGCAGCAACGTGAGAATCGCCTACAATGAGCAGTTCTTC,CASSNVRIAYNEQFF
TRBJ1-1,-,-,TRBV28,TGTGCCAGCAGTTTACCCCCGGCAGGGAGCACTGAAGCTTTCTTT,CASSLPPAGSTEAFF
TRBJ2-1,few,TRBD2,TRBV5-4,TGTGCCAGCAGCTCCGGGACTAGCGGGAGGAGCTCCTACAATGAGCAGTTCTTC,CASSSGTSGRSSYNEQFF
TRBJ1-6,few,-,TRBV4-2,TGTGCCAGCAGCACAAGCTCCTATAATTCACCCCTCCACTTT,CASSTSSYNSPLHF
TRBJ1-1,once,-,TRBV24-1,TGTGCCACCAGTGATTTGCGGGGGGCTGAAGCTTTCTTT,CATSDLRGAEAFF
TRBJ2-7,-,-,TRBV7-2,TGTGCCAGCAGCTTTGGTCGAAGCTCCTACGAGCAGTACTTC,CASSFGRSSYEQYF
TRBJ1-1,-,-,TRBV28,TGTGCCAGCAGTTTTTACTCCCTGAGGACTGAAGCTTTCTTT,CASSFYSLRTEAFF
TRBJ1-3,-,-,TRBV4-3,TGCGCCAGCAGCCAAAGGGTTTCAGACCGACTGGAGAACTCTGGAAACACCATATATTTT,CASSQRVSDRLENSGNTIYF
TRBJ1-5,-,-,TRBV18,TGTGCCAGCTCACCACCCGGCAGTAGCAATCAGCCCCAGCATTTT,CASSPPGSSNQPQHF
TRBJ2-1,-,-,TRBV4-3,TGCGCCAGCAGCCAATTTTATTCAGAAAACTACAATGAGCAGTTCTTC,CASSQFYSENYNEQFF
TRBJ1-1,-,-,TRBV28,TGTGCCAGCAGTTTTTTCGGGGGGTGGGGCACTGAAGCTTTCTTT,CASSFFGGWGTEAFF
TRBJ2-7,-,-,TRBV5-6,TGTGCCAGCAGCTCCTACTACGAGCAGTACTTC,CASSSYYEQYF
TRBJ2-3,-,-,TRBV9,TGTGCCAGCAGCGTGACTCCCCTCCTCAGTAGCACAGATACGCAGTATTTT,CASSVTPLLSSTDTQYF
TRBJ2-7,-,-,TRBV9,TGTGCCAGCAGCGCCGGGGGGCGTTCCTACGAGCAGTACTTC,CASSAGGRSYEQYF
TRBJ2-1,few,-,TRBV19,TGTGCCAGTAGTATAACCGGGACTCCCTACAATGAGCAGTTCTTC,CASSITGTPYNEQFF
TRBJ2-3,-,-,TRBV6-4,TGTGCCAGCAGTGACAAGATAGGGGCGGATACGCAGTATTTT,CASSDKIGADTQYF
TRBJ2-3,-,TRBD1,TRBV6-2/TRBV6-3,TGTGCCAGCAGTTCCCAGGGGGCGAGCACAGATACGCAGTATTTT,CASSSQGASTDTQYF
TRBJ1-1,-,-,TRBV6-2/TRBV6-3,TGTGCCAGCAGTTTCCTAGTTTACACTGAAGCTTTCTTT,CASSFLVYTEAFF
TRBJ2-7,-,-,TRBV13,TGTGCCAGCAGCTTACGATGGGTTGGCGAGCAGTACTTC,CASSLRWVGEQYF
TRBJ1-1,-,-,TRBV5-1,TGCGCCAGCAGCCCGGGGGGTCGGCTGGACACTGAAGCTTTCTTT,CASSPGGRLDTEAFF
TRBJ2-1,-,-,TRBV6-1,TGTGCCAGCAGTGAATACCCTCGGTATGAGCAGTTCTTC,CASSEYPRYEQFF
TRBJ1-5,few,TRBD1,TRBV6-6,TGTGCCAGCAGTAACGACAGGGGAAGCAATCAGCCCCAGCATTTT,CASSNDRGSNQPQHF
TRBJ1-5,-,TRBD1,TRBV19,TGTGCCACCACACAGGGGGAACGTTTCCGGCCCCAGCATTTT,CATTQGERFRPQHF
TRBJ2-6,-,TRBD1,TRBV2,TGTGCCAAAGGACAGGCCGGGTCTGGGGCCAACGTCCTGACTTTC,CAKGQAGSGANVLTF
TRBJ1-4,once,-,TRBV6-6,TGTGCCAGCAGTCCCGCAACTAATGAAAAACTGTTTTTT,CASSPATNEKLFF